These 5 T cell receptor beta chains came from one sample sequenced in a study of CD8 T cells in Susac syndrome. RNA in amounts of about 0.45 to 1 ug was reverse transcribed with random hexamers. TCRdb re-derived calls from the immunoSEQ multiplex PCR reads in MiXCR, one entry per CDR3 protein. The repertoire holds about 210,000 distinct CDR3 sequences, with about 96% as singletons. The sample comprised CD4+ T cells from PBMCs. The source is a human donor with multiple sclerosis.

The rearrangement joins TRBV7-2 to TRBJ1-2, with 7 bases lining up with TRBD1. J gave up 4 bases and V 5 bases, and 4 bases lay outside the gene matches. Germline CDR1 SGHTA, CDR2 FQGNSA. The CDR3 covers 13 residues. The CDR3 DNA reads as TGTGCCAGCAGCCAATACAGGGGCTATGGCTACACCTTC. Amino acid sequence: CASSQYRGYGYTF. Together with reference TRBV7-2 and TRBJ1-2, the CDR3 gives the full variable domain: GAGVSQSPSNKVTEKGKDVELRCDPISGHTALYWYRQSLGQGLEFLIYFQGNSAPDKSGLPSDRFSAERTGGSVSTLTIQRTQQEDSAVYLCASSQYRGYGYTFGSGTRLTVV.

This chain links TRBV20-1 with TRBJ2-5; 8 positions agree with TRBD2. The germline V gene encodes CDR1 DFQATT and CDR2 SNEGSKA (reference sequence). This CDR3 has 12 amino acids. V was clipped by 6 bases and J by 2 bases; unmatched bases: 2. The CDR3, as DNA: TGCAGTGCCCGACTAGCGCAAGAGACCCAGTACTTC. Protein sequence: CSARLAQETQYF.

This chain links TRBV27 with TRBJ1-2; D ambiguous. V lost 7 bases, J lost 2 bases, and 29 bases lay in between. Germline V gene data show CDR1 as MNHEY and CDR2 as SMNVEV (reference sequence). The CDR3 runs to 19 residues. The CDR3 here is CASILNGFVAQLGNYGYTF. CDR3 nucleotides: TGTGCCAGCATCCTTAACGGGTTTGTGGCCCAACTAGGGAACTATGGCTACACCTTC.

J is TRBJ1-1 and V is TRBV29-1; D gene unclear. The germline V and J ends were trimmed by 3 bases and 4 bases, with 12 bases remaining between them. Per germline, CDR1 SQVTM and CDR2 ANQGSEA. The CDR3 has 13 amino acids. The CDR3 DNA reads TGCAGCGTTGAGGTAGGGTTGGGCACTGAAGCTTTCTTT. Translated, it gives CSVEVGLGTEAFF.

CDR3 nucleotides: TGTGCCTGGGAATCGGGACAGGGGTTCTACGAGCAGTACTTC. This codes for CAWESGQGFYEQYF. The V and J genes are TRBV30 and TRBJ2-7; 10 bases line up with TRBD1. CDR3 length: 14 amino acids. Germline trimming cut 5 bases from V and 3 bases from J; bases unmatched to any gene: 7. Germline-derived CDR1 and CDR2 are GTSNPN and SVGIG (reference sequence). Full variable domain (rest looked up from reference TRBV30 and TRBJ2-7): SQTIHQWPATLVQPVGSPLSLECTVEGTSNPNLYWYRQAAGRGLQLLFYSVGIGQISSEVPQNLSASRPQDRQFILSSKKLLLSDSGFYLCAWESGQGFYEQYFGPGTRLTVT.